The 14 T cell receptor beta chains reported below all come from one sample, sequenced in a study of T cells after yellow fever vaccination (dated by TCRdb to between 2018 and 2021). The treatment or condition label, as the study defines it: live attenuated yellow fever vaccine strain. Library preparation employed 5' RACE. Sequencing instrument: Illumina HiSeq 2500. Using fastp trimming at Q25 and MiXCR clonotype assembly, TCRdb reanalyzed the public sequencing data and kept in-frame beta chains. Each CDR3 protein appears once, grouped with its most common genes and DNA. Here the sample has about 170,000 distinct CDR3 sequences; approximately 6.2% occur a single time. The ten biggest clones cover about 2.8% of the sample. The specimen was CD4+ T cells sorted from PBMCs, collected on the day of the first yellow fever vaccination. The receptors originated from a man between 18 and 35 years old who received the YFV17D yellow fever vaccine.

This clonotype was found many times. V gene TRBV4-1 combines with J gene TRBJ2-2; 7 nucleotides align to TRBD1. The CDR3 sequence is 16 residues long. Germline loops: CDR1 MGHRA, CDR2 YSYEKL. The trim removed 4 bases at V and 5 bases at J, leaving 10 bases unmatched. The CDR3 reads CASSRPDRERTGELFF. The CDR3 DNA follows: TGCGCCAGCAGCCGACCCGACAGGGAGAGAACCGGGGAGCTGTTTTTT.

This clonotype was recorded at least ten times. In nucleotides, the CDR3 is TGTGCCAGCAGCGTAAAGGGACAGAACACTGAAGCTTTCTTT. As protein: CASSVKGQNTEAFF. This chain uses TRBV9 with TRBJ1-1; D is perhaps TRBD1 (6 bases). From germline, CDR1 is SGDLS and CDR2 YYNGEE. This CDR3 comprises 14 residues. Trimming left V 1 base short and J 1 base short, with 8 bases between. Looking up the rest from reference TRBV9 and TRBJ1-1 gives the full variable domain: DSGVTQTPKHLITATGQRVTLRCSPRSGDLSVYWYQQSLDQGLQFLIQYYNGEERAKGNILERFSAQQFPDLHSELNLSSLELGDSALYFCASSVKGQNTEAFFGQGTRLTVV.

Written as DNA, the CDR3 is TGCGCCAGCAGCTTCGGGACAGCCAAGGATACGCAGTATTTT. As protein: CASSFGTAKDTQYF. V is TRBV5-1 and J is TRBJ2-3; 7 nucleotides line up with TRBD1. Germline trimming cut 2 bases from V and 6 bases from J; bases unmatched to any gene: 6. The germline CDR1 and CDR2 sequences are SGHRS and YFSETQ. The CDR3 covers 14 residues.

This clonotype was detected many times. The genes are TRBV10-3 and TRBJ1-1; D gene ambiguous. CDR3 length: 12 residues. Germline V gene sequence: CDR1 ENHRY, CDR2 SYGVKD. V was trimmed by 0 bases and J by 11 bases, leaving 10 bases between them. The CDR3 reads CAISESIGMAFF. CDR3 nucleotide sequence: TGTGCCATCAGTGAGTCGATAGGGATGGCTTTCTTT.

In its sample, this clonotype was seen many times. The rearrangement uses TRBV5-1 and TRBJ2-3; D is unclear. V was trimmed by 4 bases and J by 5 bases, leaving 8 bases between them. The length of the CDR3 is 12 residues. Germline lookup yields CDR1 SGHRS and CDR2 YFSETQ. The CDR3 coding sequence is TGCGCCAGCAGCGATGGAAGAGATACGCAGTATTTT. Amino acids: CASSDGRDTQYF.

About this clonotype itself: The germline gene is not matched at one end of the junction; a read error may be the cause. The chain uses TRBV5-6 and TRBJ2-4; 7 bases match TRBD2. This CDR3 is 14 amino acids long. CDR1 and CDR2 from the germline V gene are SGHDT and YYEEEE. The CDR3 nucleotides read TGTGCCAGCATCTTGGGGGGGAGGGTGAACATTCAGTACTTC. Its protein is CASILGGRVNIQYF.

Many counts were recorded for this clonotype. The chain recombines TRBV5-1 with TRBJ1-1; D call uncertain. This CDR3 region has 15 residues. Germline V gene lookup returns CDR1 SGHRS and CDR2 YFSETQ. V was clipped by 0 bases and J by 0 bases, with 9 bases between them. DNA for the CDR3: TGCGCCAGCAGCTTGGGAACCACAGTGAACACTGAAGCTTTCTTT. Protein: CASSLGTTVNTEAFF.

The chain couples TRBV9 to TRBJ2-5, with D hard to call. Germline V lookup: CDR1 SGDLS, CDR2 YYNGEE. V gave up 0 bases and J gave up 1 base, with 7 bases separating them. The CDR3 totals 14 residues. CDR3 region: CASSVEPTQETQYF. The DNA for the CDR3 is TGTGCCAGCAGCGTAGAGCCGACCCAAGAGACCCAGTACTTC.

The rearrangement links TRBV19 to TRBJ1-1, with no clear D. CDR3 length: 15 residues. CDR1 is LNHDA and CDR2 is SQIVND in the germline V gene (reference sequence). The V gene lost 7 bases and the J gene lost 0 bases, with 15 bases spanning the gap. CDR3 sequence: CASTSYSRMNTEAFF. For the CDR3, the DNA is TGTGCCAGTACGTCTTACAGCAGAATGAACACTGAAGCTTTCTTT.

The chain recombines TRBV6-6 with TRBJ1-5; D unresolved. Looked up from germline, CDR1 is MNHNY and CDR2 is SVGAGI (reference sequence). The CDR3 is made up of 13 amino acids. The V gene lost 3 bases and the J gene lost 0 bases, with 3 bases spanning the gap. CDR3: CASSYNSNQPQHF. CDR3 DNA: TGTGCCAGCAGTTATAATAGCAATCAGCCCCAGCATTTT.

The chain recombines TRBV11-1 with TRBJ2-3, with TRBD2 matching over 16 bases. The V and J ends lost 1 base and 6 bases, in that order; junction bases with no gene match: 13. Germline V gene sequence: CDR1 SGHAT, CDR2 FQDESV (reference sequence). This CDR3 region has 20 residues. The CDR3 sequence is CASSLGGLAGGLLPTDTQYF. In DNA, the CDR3 is TGTGCCAGCAGCTTAGGGGGACTAGCGGGGGGGCTTCTGCCCACGGATACGCAGTATTTT.

This clonotype was observed many times. The J gene is TRBJ2-7, the V gene TRBV30; TRBD1 matches 9 bases. CDR1 and CDR2 from the germline V gene are GTSNPN and SVGIG (reference sequence). The CDR3 spans 15 residues. V trimming: 0 bases; J trimming: 2 bases; junction bases outside the gene matches: 5. In DNA, the CDR3 is TGTGCCTGGAGTGTAAGTCGGACAGGGGCCTACGAGCAGTACTTC. Translation: CAWSVSRTGAYEQYF.

This clonotype was observed at least ten times. The chain links TRBV20-1 to TRBJ2-3, with 11 nucleotides matching TRBD2. The CDR3 runs to 13 residues. Losses at the gene ends were 6 bases for V and 6 bases for J; bases not matched to a gene: 5. The germline V gene encodes CDR1 DFQATT and CDR2 SNEGSKA (reference sequence). CDR3: CSAPSGGRDTQYF. As DNA, the CDR3 is TGCAGTGCCCCTAGCGGGGGGAGGGATACGCAGTATTTT.

This clonotype has ten or more counts. As DNA, the CDR3 is TGTGCCAGCAGCTCGAAAGCAGCTTGGGAAGGGGGTGAGCAGTTCTTC. Residues: CASSSKAAWEGGEQFF. V gene TRBV5-4 combines with J gene TRBJ2-1, with TRBD1 as a possible D gene (6 bases). The germline gives CDR1 SGHNT, CDR2 YYREEE (reference sequence). V lost 3 bases to trimming and J lost 9 bases, with 22 bases between them. The CDR3 is 16 residues long.